Listed below are T cell receptor beta chains from one sample, sequenced in a study of identical twins. Each CDR3 protein is one row after TCRdb ran MiXCR on the 5' RACE reads. This sample carries hundreds of thousands of distinct CDR3 sequences, about 24% of them seen once, and the ten largest clones take around 3%. This sample also appeared in a second study, on T cells expressing NK-cell markers.

Sequenced sample: CD4+ T cells sorted from blood. Receptors originate from a woman aged 18-35 years in good health. The CDR3 runs from the conserved cysteine through the conserved F or W. A D gene is named only where the DNA matches it firmly. A row's size may be missing; if present it is once, few, many or a size class.

CDR3nt | CDR3aa | abundance | v_gene | d_gene | j_gene
TGTGCCAGTAGAGGGGGTTTAGCCAAAAACATTCAGTACTTC | CASRGGLAKNIQYF | NA | TRBV4-2 | NA | TRBJ2-4
TGCAGTGCCCAGCGGCAAGAGACCCAGTACTTC | CSAQRQETQYF | NA | TRBV20-1 | NA | TRBJ2-5
TGTGCCAGCAGCTTAGTTGGGAGCGCCAATGAGCAGTTCTTC | CASSLVGSANEQFF | few | TRBV7-2 | NA | TRBJ2-1
TGTGCCAGCCTGACAGGACTCTCCTACAATGAGCAGTTCTTC | CASLTGLSYNEQFF | NA | TRBV18 | NA | TRBJ2-1
TGTGCCATCAGTGAAGGGGCCCGCGGGCAGCCCCAGCATTTT | CAISEGARGQPQHF | few | TRBV10-3 | NA | TRBJ1-5
TGCGCCAGCAGTGGCAGGGGGCGATTTGGTGCGGGCGAGCAGTACTTC | CASSGRGRFGAGEQYF | NA | TRBV5-1 | TRBD1 | TRBJ2-7
TGTGCCTGGAGTCAGGAGGGAAAGGCCTACGAGCAGTACTTC | CAWSQEGKAYEQYF | NA | TRBV30 | NA | TRBJ2-7
TGCAGTGCTGCAGGGGGACTTCCAACCTACAATGAGCAGTTCTTC | CSAAGGLPTYNEQFF | NA | TRBV20-1 | NA | TRBJ2-1
TGTGCCAGCAGCGTCTTTCCAGGGGACGATGGCTACACCTTC | CASSVFPGDDGYTF | NA | TRBV9 | NA | TRBJ1-2
TGCGCCAGCAGCCTCGGGTCCACCAACTACAATGAGCAGTTCTTC | CASSLGSTNYNEQFF | NA | TRBV5-1 | NA | TRBJ2-1
TGTGCCAGCAGCTTAGGATTCGGGGAGCTGTTTTTT | CASSLGFGELFF | NA | TRBV7-9 | NA | TRBJ2-2
TGCGCCAGCAGCATAGGGACTAGCGGGTACCAAGAGACCCAGTACTTC | CASSIGTSGYQETQYF | NA | TRBV5-1 | TRBD2 | TRBJ2-5
TGTGCCATCTCCCCAGGGAACACTGAAGCTTTCTTT | CAISPGNTEAFF | many | TRBV10-3 | NA | TRBJ1-1
TGTGCCAGCAGCCAAGGGGAAACGAACACTGAAGCTTTCTTT | CASSQGETNTEAFF | NA | TRBV14 | NA | TRBJ1-1
TGTGCCAGCAGCCCACATCTAGCGGCCTACGAGCAGTACTTC | CASSPHLAAYEQYF | NA | TRBV7-6 | TRBD2 | TRBJ2-7
TGCGCCAGCAGCCAGGGACTAGCGGCCGGGGAAAGGACCGGGGAGCTGTTTTTT | CASSQGLAAGERTGELFF | NA | TRBV4-3 | TRBD2 | TRBJ2-2
TGCAGCGTTGAATCATGGACGGACGAGCAGTACTTC | CSVESWTDEQYF | NA | TRBV29-1 | NA | TRBJ2-7
TGTGCCAGCAGCTTGTCGGTAGGGAAGGGTGATTACAATGAGCAGTTCTTC | CASSLSVGKGDYNEQFF | NA | TRBV5-5 | NA | TRBJ2-1
TGCGCCAGCAGCTTAGGGACAGGGGCCTACGAGCAGTACTTC | CASSLGTGAYEQYF | many | TRBV5-1 | TRBD1 | TRBJ2-7
TGCGCCAGCAGTACAGGGGTGGTCAATCAGCCCCAGCATTTT | CASSTGVVNQPQHF | few | TRBV5-1 | TRBD1 | TRBJ1-5
TGTGCCAGCAGCTTAGGGGCGGCCCAGTCTGAAGCTTTCTTT | CASSLGAAQSEAFF | NA | TRBV7-2 | NA | TRBJ1-1
TGTGCCAGCAGCCCTAGGGTGGACGTTGAGCAGTTCTTC | CASSPRVDVEQFF | NA | TRBV7-8 | NA | TRBJ2-1
TGCGCCAGCAGCTTAGCGGGAGACTACAATGAGCAGTTCTTC | CASSLAGDYNEQFF | few | TRBV5-1 | TRBD2 | TRBJ2-1
TGCAGCGTTGCCTCGGGGGGGAGCACAGATACGCAGTATTTT | CSVASGGSTDTQYF | NA | TRBV29-1 | TRBD2 | TRBJ2-3
TGTGCCGGGAGGGGGGGAAGGCAAAACATTCAGTACTTC | CAGRGGRQNIQYF | NA | TRBV2 | NA | TRBJ2-4
TGCGCCAGCAGCTTCGGCCTCGAAAATCTGGCAGATACGCAGTATTTT | CASSFGLENLADTQYF | few | TRBV5-1 | NA | TRBJ2-3
TGCGCCAGCAGCTTGGGAAACCTCGACGAGCAGTACTTC | CASSLGNLDEQYF | few | TRBV5-1 | NA | TRBJ2-7
TGTGCCAGCAGTTCCCCCGCAGGGGGTGGCGAGCAGTACTTC | CASSSPAGGGEQYF | NA | TRBV6-5 | TRBD1 | TRBJ2-7
TGCAGTGCTAGTCTGCAGGGTAGAACCGGGGAGCTGTTTTTT | CSASLQGRTGELFF | few | TRBV20-1 | NA | TRBJ2-2
TGCAGTGCTAGAGTCCACCCCGGGACTCGGAACCGATTCGGCAAAAACATTCAGTACTTC | CSARVHPGTRNRFGKNIQYF | few | TRBV20-1 | NA | TRBJ2-4
TGTGCCATCAGTGAGGGGAGTCGGGGCGAGCAGTACTTC | CAISEGSRGEQYF | few | TRBV10-3 | NA | TRBJ2-7
TGTGCCAGCAGGCATCTAAAGGGAGAGAACACTGAAGCTTTCTTT | CASRHLKGENTEAFF | few | TRBV6-2/TRBV6-3 | NA | TRBJ1-1
TGTGCCCTCAGCCCTAGCGGGGGGGACGAGCAGTACTTC | CALSPSGGDEQYF | NA | TRBV10-3 | TRBD2 | TRBJ2-7
TGTGCCAGCAGAGTGAACACCGGGGAGCTGTTTTTT | CASRVNTGELFF | many | TRBV12-3/TRBV12-4 | NA | TRBJ2-2
TGTGCCAGCAGTCGGGCTAGCGGGAGGGCTCTGAACGAGCAGTACTTC | CASSRASGRALNEQYF | NA | TRBV12-3/TRBV12-4 | TRBD2 | TRBJ2-7
TGTGCCAGCAGTTGGACTGGTAGCCAGACCCAGTACTTC | CASSWTGSQTQYF | NA | TRBV12-3/TRBV12-4 | NA | TRBJ2-5
TGTGCCAGGGGACCGTCGGTAGGGGCCCAGTACTTC | CARGPSVGAQYF | NA | TRBV19 | NA | TRBJ2-5
TGTGCCAGCAGCGTAGGATCAGAAACCGCCCCAGATACGCAGTATTTT | CASSVGSETAPDTQYF | NA | TRBV9 | NA | TRBJ2-3
TGCGCCAGCAGCCAAGGTGGGGCAGGGTCCTACGAGCAGTACTTC | CASSQGGAGSYEQYF | NA | TRBV4-3 | NA | TRBJ2-7
TGCAGTGCTAGAGCAGTGGAAGGGCCTAGCTCTGGCTACACCTTC | CSARAVEGPSSGYTF | few | TRBV20-1 | NA | TRBJ1-2
TGTGCCAGCAGCGCTAGGGCGGACACTGAAGCTTTCTTT | CASSARADTEAFF | NA | TRBV7-7 | NA | TRBJ1-1
TGTGCCAGCAGCATTATAAGGGAAAACGAGCAGTACTTC | CASSIIRENEQYF | NA | TRBV7-8 | NA | TRBJ2-7